This is a list of T cell receptor beta chains from one sample in a study of graft-versus-host responses after intestinal transplantation. TCRdb's copy holds only in-frame clones and misses some; the assay was immunoSEQ multiplex PCR. The profile shows more than 100,000 clones, 80% to 95% of them singletons. Their target antigens are unknown. The material sequenced was unstimulated CD4+ T cells sorted from spleen or lymph node cells, taken before intestinal transplant. The receptors here all came from a human donor who received an intestinal transplant. CDR3s leave out the opening cysteine and the closing phenylalanine or tryptophan. The size entry is marked missing in some rows and otherwise reads once, few, many or a size class.

j_call clone_size v_call cdr3_aa
TRBJ2-5 NA TRBV18 ASLGRGETQY
TRBJ2-7 few TRBV19 ASSTRISPGGFYEQY
TRBJ1-4 NA TRBV5-1 ASSGQGAQEEKLF
TRBJ2-2 NA TRBV28 ASSFGTDYTGELF
TRBJ2-7 once TRBV5-1 ASSFPGASSYEQY
TRBJ1-1 NA TRBV5-1 ASRQVSGGTEAF
TRBJ2-7 NA TRBV27 ASSPRTGLGYEQY
TRBJ2-2 NA TRBV5-1 ASSMTGANTGELF
TRBJ2-1 NA TRBV6-6 ASGLRPNNEQF
TRBJ2-5 NA TRBV6-1 ASEKRGQETQY
TRBJ2-5 NA TRBV28 ASSLSSGSYSRETQY
TRBJ1-2 NA TRBV9 ASSATPGTGGENSNYGYT
TRBJ1-2 NA TRBV30 AWRRTGQTSVGYT
TRBJ2-7 NA TRBV4-1 ASSQGRQGAINEQY
TRBJ2-7 NA TRBV6-5 ASSSSGSQGYEQY
TRBJ2-5 NA TRBV7-8 ASSIDRQETQY
TRBJ2-1 NA TRBV5-1 ASSLVGGSYNEQF
TRBJ2-7 NA TRBV2 ASTPELNSRDEQY
TRBJ2-5 NA TRBV5-1 ASSLGERQETQY
TRBJ2-1 once TRBV7-9 ASSFETSGYNEQF
TRBJ1-3 NA TRBV9 ASSEGTAGNTIY
TRBJ2-1 once TRBV6-5 ASSYSRATVGEQF
TRBJ2-1 NA TRBV10-3 ATGGREDSYNEQF
TRBJ1-1 NA TRBV25-1 ASSDSGGEEAF
TRBJ2-7 NA TRBV7-3 ASSLNPTKGGEQY
TRBJ2-2 NA TRBV19 ASSMVPLARTGELF
TRBJ1-5 NA TRBV7-2 ASSSDGYSNQPQH
TRBJ2-2 NA TRBV7-9 ASSLSLAGERTGELF
TRBJ2-2 NA TRBV7-9 ASSTSKPGELF
TRBJ2-1 NA TRBV7-9 ASSPGGSSYNEQF
TRBJ2-7 NA TRBV10-2 ASSEISGRVYEQY
TRBJ2-5 NA TRBV4-1 ASSQPSGVQETQY
TRBJ2-1 NA TRBV27 ASSVIQVTSSYNEQF
TRBJ2-7 NA TRBV9 ASSPPGGALYEQY
TRBJ1-4 NA TRBV5-1 ASSLRRDVNEKLF
TRBJ2-4 NA TRBV6-1 ASSGGGTKNIQY
TRBJ2-5 NA TRBV7-6 ASSLAAGGPGTQY
TRBJ2-1 NA TRBV7-9 ASSPHPGTSLNEQF
TRBJ2-1 NA TRBV5-1 ASSLRGTYNEQF
TRBJ2-7 NA TRBV20-1 SANYILLQY
TRBJ2-1 NA TRBV18 ASSPGLDNEQF
TRBJ1-5 NA TRBV19 ASSMLQGVNQPQH
TRBJ2-1 NA TRBV18 ASSPGTSLNEQF
TRBJ1-2 NA TRBV6-5 ASSPPPGYGYT
TRBJ1-2 NA TRBV30 AWGVGRYGYT